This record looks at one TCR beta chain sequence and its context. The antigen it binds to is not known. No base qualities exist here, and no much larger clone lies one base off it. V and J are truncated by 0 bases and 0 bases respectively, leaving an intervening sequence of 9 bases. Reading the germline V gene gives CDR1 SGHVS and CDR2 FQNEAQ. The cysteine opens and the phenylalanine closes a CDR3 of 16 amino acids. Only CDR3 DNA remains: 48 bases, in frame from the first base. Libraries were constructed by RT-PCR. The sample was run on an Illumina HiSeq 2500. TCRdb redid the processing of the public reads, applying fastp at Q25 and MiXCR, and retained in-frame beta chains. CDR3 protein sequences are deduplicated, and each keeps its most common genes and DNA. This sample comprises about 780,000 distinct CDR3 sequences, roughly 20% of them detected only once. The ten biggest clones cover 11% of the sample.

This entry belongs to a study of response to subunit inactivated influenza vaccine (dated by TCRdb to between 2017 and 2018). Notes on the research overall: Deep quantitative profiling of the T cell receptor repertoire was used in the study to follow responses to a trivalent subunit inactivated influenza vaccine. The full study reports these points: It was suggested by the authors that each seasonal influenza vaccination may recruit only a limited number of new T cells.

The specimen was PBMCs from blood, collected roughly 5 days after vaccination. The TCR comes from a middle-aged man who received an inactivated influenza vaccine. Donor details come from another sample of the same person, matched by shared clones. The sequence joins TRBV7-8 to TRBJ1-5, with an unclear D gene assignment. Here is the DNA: TGTGCCAGCAGCTTAGCGGGCTATTATAGCAATCAGCCCCAGCATTTT. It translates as CASSLAGYYSNQPQHF.